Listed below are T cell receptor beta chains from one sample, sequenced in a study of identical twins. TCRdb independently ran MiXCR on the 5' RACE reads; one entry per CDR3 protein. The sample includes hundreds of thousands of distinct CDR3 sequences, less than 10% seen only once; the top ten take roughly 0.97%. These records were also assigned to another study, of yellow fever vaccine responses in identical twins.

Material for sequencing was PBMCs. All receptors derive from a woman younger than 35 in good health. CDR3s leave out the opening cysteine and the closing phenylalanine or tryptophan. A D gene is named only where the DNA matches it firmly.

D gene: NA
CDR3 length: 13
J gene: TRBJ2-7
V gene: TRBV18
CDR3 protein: ASSPGGGISYEQY

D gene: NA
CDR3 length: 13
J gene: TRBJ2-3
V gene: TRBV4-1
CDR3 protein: ASRSTGGRAGTQY

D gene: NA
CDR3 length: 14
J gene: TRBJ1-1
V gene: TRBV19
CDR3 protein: ASSPWTTMTNTEAF

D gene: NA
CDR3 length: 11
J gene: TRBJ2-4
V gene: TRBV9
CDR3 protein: ASSQQGGYIQY

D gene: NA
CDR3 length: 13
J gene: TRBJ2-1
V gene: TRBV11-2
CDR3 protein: ASSLGSKSGNEQF

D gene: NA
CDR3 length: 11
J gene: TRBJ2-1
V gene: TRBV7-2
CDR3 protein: ASGYGTYNEQF

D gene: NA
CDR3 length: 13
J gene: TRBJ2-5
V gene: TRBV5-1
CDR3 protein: ASSLARSAWETQY

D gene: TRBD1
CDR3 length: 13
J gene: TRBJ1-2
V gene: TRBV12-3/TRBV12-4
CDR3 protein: ASSLAGTGVGGYT

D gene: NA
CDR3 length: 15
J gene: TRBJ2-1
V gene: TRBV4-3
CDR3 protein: ASSQDPGQSDYNEQF

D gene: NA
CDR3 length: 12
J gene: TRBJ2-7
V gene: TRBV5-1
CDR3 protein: ASSSDGDTYEQY

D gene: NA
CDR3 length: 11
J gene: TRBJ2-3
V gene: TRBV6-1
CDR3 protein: ASSRNSADTQY

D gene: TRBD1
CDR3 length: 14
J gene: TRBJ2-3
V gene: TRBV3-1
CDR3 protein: ASSQKRGQNTDTQY

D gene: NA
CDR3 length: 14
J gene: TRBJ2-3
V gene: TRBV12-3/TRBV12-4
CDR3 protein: ASSLRDSRSTDTQY

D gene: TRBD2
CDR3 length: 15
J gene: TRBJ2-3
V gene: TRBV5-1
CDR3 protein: ASSFLRLAGGPDTQY

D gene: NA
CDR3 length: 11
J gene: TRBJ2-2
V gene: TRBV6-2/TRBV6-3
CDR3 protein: ASSSPGAGELF

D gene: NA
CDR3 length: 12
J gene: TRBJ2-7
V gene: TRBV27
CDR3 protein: ASSYGGKGYEQY

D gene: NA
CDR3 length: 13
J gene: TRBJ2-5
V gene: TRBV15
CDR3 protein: ATAIISGNQETQY

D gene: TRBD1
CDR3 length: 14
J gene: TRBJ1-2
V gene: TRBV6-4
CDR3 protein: ASSDSTGVANYGYT